This paragraph reports one TCR beta chain. The target antigen is unknown. This sample stems from a study of T cell repertoires in cytomegalovirus infection. TCRdb called the reads again in MiXCR, with one record for every CDR3 protein. The sample has approximately 390,000 distinct CDR3 sequences, roughly 34% seen once. Trimming removed 5 bases from V and 4 bases from J, with 14 bases in between. The CDR3 covers 14 residues. This sequence was found in a human donor in good health (CMV status not recorded). Some clones in this sample may be carry-over from other donors' samples. This specimen was cultured PBMCs, taken from culture after CMV antigen stimulation. This chain links TRBV12-3 or TRBV12-4 with TRBJ1-2, with D unclear. The CDR3 region is CASSPRENVYGYTF. Written as DNA, the CDR3 is TGTGCCAGCAGTCCTAGGGAGAATGTCTATGGCTACACCTTC.